Below are 13 T cell receptor beta chains sequenced from a single sample in a study of blood T cell repertoires in COVID-19. The table came from immunoSEQ multiplex PCR; TCRdb's copy has only in-frame clones and leaves some out. The sample has about 80,000 clones; approximately 88% are singletons. Sequences were obtained from peripheral blood. The receptors were gathered from a woman of 80 years or more with acute or convalescent COVID-19.

J is TRBJ2-3 and V is TRBV19; TRBD1 matches at 10 bases. The CDR3 spans 16 residues. Germline V gives CDR1 LNHDA, CDR2 SQIVND (reference sequence). V gave up 4 bases and J gave up 6 bases; unmatched junction bases: 10. CDR3 protein: CASSSPDRGRRDTQYF. CDR3 bases: TGTGCCAGTAGTAGTCCTGACAGGGGGCGAAGGGATACGCAGTATTTT.

J is TRBJ1-6 and V is TRBV27, with unresolved D. From germline, CDR1 is MNHEY and CDR2 SMNVEV (reference sequence). The V end lost 3 bases, the J end lost 9 bases, and 3 bases lay between the germline ends. The CDR3 is made up of 11 amino acids. The CDR3 here is CASSLRSPLHF. CDR3 nucleotides: TGTGCCAGCAGTTTGCGTTCACCCCTCCACTTT.

The chain combines TRBV19 with TRBJ1-6; weak D call: TRBD1 (6 bases). Trimming stripped 5 bases from V and 7 bases from J, with 12 bases between. In germline, CDR1 is LNHDA, CDR2 SQIVND (reference sequence). This CDR3 spans 14 amino acids. CDR3 bases: TGTGCCAGTAGTGTCGGTAGGGGGAATTCACCCCTCCACTTT. Amino acids: CASSVGRGNSPLHF.

This clone was seen once. The rearrangement links TRBV5-1 to TRBJ2-1; 8 nucleotides line up with TRBD1. The germline V gene encodes CDR1 SGHRS and CDR2 YFSETQ. The CDR3 contains 13 residues. The junction had 3 bases not matched to a gene; V was cut back by 4 bases and J by 6 bases. DNA of the CDR3: TGCGCCAGCAGCAATGACAGGGGCAATGAGCAGTTCTTC. Protein sequence: CASSNDRGNEQFF.

CDR3 residues: CASSSKQAYEQYF. The CDR3 region has the DNA TGTGCCAGCAGCTCGAAACAGGCCTACGAGCAGTACTTC. The genes are TRBV7-9 and TRBJ2-7; possible D gene TRBD1, 5 bases. V lost 4 bases and J 2 bases, leaving 9 bases between the germline ends. There are 13 residues in the CDR3. From germline, CDR1 is SEHNR and CDR2 FQNEAQ (reference sequence). The whole variable domain, filled in from reference TRBV7-9 and TRBJ2-7, reads DTGVSQNPRHKITKRGQNVTFRCDPISEHNRLYWYRQTLGQGPEFLTYFQNEAQLEKSRLLSDRFSAERPKGSFSTLEIQRTEQGDSAMYLCASSSKQAYEQYFGPGTRLTVT.

This clone has just one count. The chain joins TRBV7-9 to TRBJ2-7, with 8 bases aligning to TRBD1. Trimming at V came to 1 base and at J to 4 bases, leaving 9 bases not matched to a gene. From germline, CDR1 is SEHNR and CDR2 FQNEAQ (reference sequence). This CDR3 has 16 residues. In DNA, the CDR3 is TGTGCCAGCAGCTTAGAAGCAGGGGGCCGGGTGTACGAGCAGTACTTC. It translates to CASSLEAGGRVYEQYF.

The chain is built from TRBV3-1 (or the pseudogene TRBV3-2) and TRBJ2-3, with TRBD2 matching 11 bases. Germline V gives CDR1 LGHDT, CDR2 YNNKEL (reference sequence). The junction had 8 bases not matched to a gene; V was cut back by 3 bases and J by 6 bases. CDR3 size: 16 residues. The CDR3 sequence: CASSHRVAGGPDTQYF. The CDR3 DNA reads TGTGCCAGCAGCCATAGAGTAGCGGGGGGGCCGGATACGCAGTATTTT.

V usage is TRBV3-1 (or the pseudogene TRBV3-2) and J usage is TRBJ2-1; tentatively, D is TRBD1 (6 bases). Germline V gene data show CDR1 as LGHDT and CDR2 as YNNKEL (reference sequence). This CDR3 is 14 amino acids long. The V and J ends lost 4 bases and 5 bases respectively, with 12 bases between them. The CDR3: CASSLSGTNNEQFF. In nucleotides, the CDR3 is TGTGCCAGCAGCCTCTCCGGGACAAACAATGAGCAGTTCTTC.

This clone appeared a few times. This sequence joins TRBV19 and TRBJ2-5, with 8 bases that match TRBD2. Looked up from germline, CDR1 is LNHDA and CDR2 is SQIVND (reference sequence). The CDR3 extends over 16 amino acids. V shed 4 bases and J 7 bases; nucleotides not matched to a gene: 14. The DNA for the CDR3 is TGTGCCAGTAGTAAGCGGACTAGCCGATCGGGGGGGACCCAGTACTTC. It specifies CASSKRTSRSGGTQYF.

This chain connects TRBV7-2 to TRBJ2-7; TRBD2 agrees at 9 bases. The CDR3 extends over 15 amino acids. Germline V gene sequence: CDR1 SGHTA, CDR2 FQGNSA. The junction had 8 bases not matched to a gene; V was cut back by 4 bases and J by 4 bases. The CDR3: CASSSAGGPQYEQYF. CDR3 bases: TGTGCCAGCAGCTCCGCGGGGGGGCCGCAATACGAGCAGTACTTC. The full variable domain, in which reference TRBV7-2 and TRBJ2-7 provide the parts outside the CDR3, is GAGVSQSPSNKVTEKGKDVELRCDPISGHTALYWYRQSLGQGLEFLIYFQGNSAPDKSGLPSDRFSAERTGGSVSTLTIQRTQQEDSAVYLCASSSAGGPQYEQYFGPGTRLTVT.

The rearrangement uses TRBV13 and TRBJ1-3, with TRBD1 matching over 7 bases. CDR1 and CDR2 (germline): PRHDT, FYEKMQ (reference sequence). V dropped 5 bases and J dropped 0; count of bases not matched to a gene: 4. This CDR3 has 15 residues. CDR3 DNA: TGTGCCAGCAGCCAGGGACAGATCTCTGGAAACACCATATATTTT. Translated: CASSQGQISGNTIYF. Based on the CDR3 plus reference TRBV13 and TRBJ1-3, the full variable domain is AAGVIQSPRHLIKEKRETATLKCYPIPRHDTVYWYQQGPGQDPQFLISFYEKMQSDKGSIPDRFSAQQFSDYHSELNMSSLELGDSALYFCASSQGQISGNTIYFGEGSWLTVV.

V and J are TRBV2 and TRBJ2-2; D is perhaps TRBD1 (5 bases). The CDR3 consists of 15 residues. Germline-derived CDR1 and CDR2 are SNHLY and FYNNEI. The ends were cut back, 2 bases at V and 1 base at J, with 8 bases in the middle. The DNA for the CDR3 is TGTGCCAGCAGTGAACGACAGAGGAACACCGGGGAGCTGTTTTTT. Translation: CASSERQRNTGELFF.

This chain links TRBV24-1 with TRBJ2-3; D possibly corresponds to TRBD2 (5 bases). Trimming cost V 2 bases and J 4 bases, with 9 bases left between them. The CDR3 runs to 14 residues. Germline values: CDR1 KGHDR, CDR2 SFDVKD. Here the CDR3 DNA reads TGTGCCACCAGTGATTCGAGGGCAGCAGATACGCAGTATTTT. Amino acids: CATSDSRAADTQYF.